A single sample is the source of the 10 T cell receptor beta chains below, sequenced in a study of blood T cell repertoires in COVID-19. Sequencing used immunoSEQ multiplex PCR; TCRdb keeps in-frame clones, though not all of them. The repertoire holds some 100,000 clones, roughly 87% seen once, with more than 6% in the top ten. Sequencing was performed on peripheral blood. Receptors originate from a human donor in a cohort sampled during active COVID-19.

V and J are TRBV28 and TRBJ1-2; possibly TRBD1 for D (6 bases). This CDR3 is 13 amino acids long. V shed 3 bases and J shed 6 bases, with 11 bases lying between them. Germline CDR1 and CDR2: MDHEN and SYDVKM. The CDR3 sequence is CASSFRGADGYTF. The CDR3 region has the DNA TGTGCCAGCAGTTTCCGGGGGGCTGATGGCTACACCTTC.

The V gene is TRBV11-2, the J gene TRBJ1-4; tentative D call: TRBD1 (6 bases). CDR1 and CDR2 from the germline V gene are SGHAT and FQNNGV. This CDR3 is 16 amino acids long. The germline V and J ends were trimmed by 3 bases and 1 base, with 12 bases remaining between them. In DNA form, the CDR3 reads TGTGCCAGCAGCTTGCGGGGGGCCAGAACTAATGAAAAACTGTTTTTT. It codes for CASSLRGARTNEKLFF.

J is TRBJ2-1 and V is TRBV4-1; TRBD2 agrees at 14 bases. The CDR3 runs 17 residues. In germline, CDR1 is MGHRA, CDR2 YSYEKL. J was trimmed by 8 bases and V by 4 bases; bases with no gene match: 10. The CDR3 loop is CASSLGQGLAGADEQFF. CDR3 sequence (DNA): TGCGCCAGCAGCCTGGGCCAGGGACTAGCGGGAGCGGATGAGCAGTTCTTC.

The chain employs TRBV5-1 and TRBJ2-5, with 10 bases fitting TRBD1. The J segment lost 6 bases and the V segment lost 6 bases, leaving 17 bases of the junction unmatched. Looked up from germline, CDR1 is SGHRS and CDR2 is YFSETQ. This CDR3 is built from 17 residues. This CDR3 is CASTRSRPGQGTKTQYF. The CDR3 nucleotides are TGCGCCAGCACCCGGTCGCGTCCGGGACAGGGGACAAAGACCCAGTACTTC.

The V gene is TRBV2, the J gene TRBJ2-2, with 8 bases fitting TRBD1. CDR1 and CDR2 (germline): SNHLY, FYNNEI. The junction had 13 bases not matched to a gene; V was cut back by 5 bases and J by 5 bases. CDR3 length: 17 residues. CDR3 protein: CASSLTQQGGRTGELFF. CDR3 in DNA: TGTGCCAGCAGTCTTACCCAACAGGGGGGCAGGACCGGGGAGCTGTTTTTT.

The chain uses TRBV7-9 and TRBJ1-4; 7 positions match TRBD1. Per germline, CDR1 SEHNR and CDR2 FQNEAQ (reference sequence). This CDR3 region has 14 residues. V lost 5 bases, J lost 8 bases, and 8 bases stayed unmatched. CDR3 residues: CASSTRTGEEKLFF. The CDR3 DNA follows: TGTGCCAGCAGCACCCGGACAGGAGAGGAAAAACTGTTTTTT.

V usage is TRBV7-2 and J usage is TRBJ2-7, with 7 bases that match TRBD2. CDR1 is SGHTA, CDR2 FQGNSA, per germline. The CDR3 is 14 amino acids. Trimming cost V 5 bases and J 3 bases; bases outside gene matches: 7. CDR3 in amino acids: CASSTWTSGYEQYF. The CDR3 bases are TGTGCCAGCAGCACCTGGACTAGTGGCTACGAGCAGTACTTC.

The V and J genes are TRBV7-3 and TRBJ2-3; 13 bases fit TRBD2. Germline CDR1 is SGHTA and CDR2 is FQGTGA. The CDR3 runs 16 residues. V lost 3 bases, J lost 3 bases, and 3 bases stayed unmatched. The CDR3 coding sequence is TGTGCCAGCAGCTTTGGGACTAGCGGGGCTACAGATACGCAGTATTTT. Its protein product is CASSFGTSGATDTQYF.

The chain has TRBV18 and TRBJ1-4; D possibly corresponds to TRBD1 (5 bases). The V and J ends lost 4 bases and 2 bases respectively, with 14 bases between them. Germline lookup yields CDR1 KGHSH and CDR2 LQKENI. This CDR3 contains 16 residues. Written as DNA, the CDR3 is TGTGCCAGCTCACTTGGGACGGGGACTACTAATGAAAAACTGTTTTTT. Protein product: CASSLGTGTTNEKLFF.

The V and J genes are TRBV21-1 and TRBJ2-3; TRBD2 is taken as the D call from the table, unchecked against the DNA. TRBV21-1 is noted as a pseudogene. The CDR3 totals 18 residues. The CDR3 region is CASSKVGIAGTATDTQYF. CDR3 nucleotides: TGTGCCAGCAGCAAAGTAGGAATAGCGGGAACGGCCACAGATACGCAGTATTTT.